These 6 T cell receptor beta chains share one sample of origin, sequenced in a study of T cell responses to AZD1222 COVID-19 vaccine. Generated by immunoSEQ multiplex PCR, the TCRdb table keeps only in-frame clones and is missing some. The sample records more than 95,000 clones, approximately 92% being singletons. Sequences were derived from peripheral blood, sampled 28 days after the second AZD1222 dose. The receptors stem from an adult who received the AZD1222 COVID-19 vaccine.

V gene TRBV7-9 combines with J gene TRBJ1-1; maybe TRBD1 (5 bases). Germline V CDR1 and CDR2: SEHNR, FQNEAQ (reference sequence). The V and J ends lost 4 bases and 0 bases respectively, with 12 bases between them. The CDR3 runs to 15 residues. CDR3 sequence reads: CASSWGAGLNTEAFF. As DNA, the CDR3 is TGTGCCAGCAGCTGGGGCGCAGGGTTGAACACTGAAGCTTTCTTT. The entire variable domain, with the rest obtained from reference TRBV7-9 and TRBJ1-1, is as follows: DTGVSQNPRHKITKRGQNVTFRCDPISEHNRLYWYRQTLGQGPEFLTYFQNEAQLEKSRLLSDRFSAERPKGSFSTLEIQRTEQGDSAMYLCASSWGAGLNTEAFFGQGTRLTVV.

The rearrangement uses TRBV5-1 and TRBJ1-1; D not resolved. Germline V gene sequence: CDR1 SGHRS, CDR2 YFSETQ. Trimming cost V 3 bases and J 7 bases, with 7 bases left between them. This CDR3 has 11 residues. CDR3 in DNA: TGCGCCAGCAGCTCCAATCTTGAAGCTTTCTTT. It specifies CASSSNLEAFF.

The sample holds one count of this clone. This chain joins TRBV2 and TRBJ1-1; D gene unclear. The CDR3 has 12 amino acids. Germline V CDR1 and CDR2: SNHLY, FYNNEI. V gave up 5 bases and J gave up 1 base, with 5 bases separating them. CDR3 loop: CASSRENTEAFF. The DNA of the CDR3 is TGTGCCAGCAGTAGGGAGAACACTGAAGCTTTCTTT.

V and J are TRBV7-9 and TRBJ2-2, with D perhaps TRBD1 or TRBD2 (5 bases each). The CDR3 totals 16 residues. V gave up 5 bases and J gave up 0 bases, with 13 bases separating them. The germline gives CDR1 SEHNR, CDR2 FQNEAQ (reference sequence). The CDR3, as DNA: TGTGCCAGCAGCCCCCGTCAGGGACCGAACACCGGGGAGCTGTTTTTT. It yields the protein CASSPRQGPNTGELFF.

V usage is TRBV6-4 and J usage is TRBJ2-7; unclear D gene. The germline V gene encodes CDR1 MRHNA and CDR2 SNTAGT. V lost 4 bases and J 7 bases, leaving 8 bases between the germline ends. The CDR3 has 11 amino acids. The CDR3 DNA reads TGTGCCAGCAGTGTATCGGGTGAGCAGTACTTC. Translation gives CASSVSGEQYF.

V is TRBV28 and J is TRBJ1-4; D call uncertain. The germline V gene has CDR1 MDHEN and CDR2 SYDVKM. CDR3 length: 15 amino acids. With 2 bases removed from V and 0 bases from J, the gap between germline ends came to 7 bases. As DNA, the CDR3 is TGTGCCAGCAGTTTACCCGGGGCAACTAATGAAAAACTGTTTTTT. Residues: CASSLPGATNEKLFF.